A selection of T cell receptor beta chains follows, all from one sample in a study of cytomegalovirus exposure and HLA in healthy donors. TCRdb keeps only in-frame clones here, not all; method: immunoSEQ multiplex PCR. The table has about 160,000 clones, around 80% seen once. The sequenced sample was PBMCs. These receptors came from a girl between 5 and 17 years old in good health and CMV-seropositive. CDR3s include the opening cysteine and the closing phenylalanine or tryptophan. D genes are given only for firm matches. Clone size is stated in some rows and not others, as once, few, many or a class when expanded.

j_call,clone_size,v_call,d_call,cdr3_length,cdr3_aa,cdr3_nt
TRBJ2-1,-,TRBV10-3,TRBD2,14,CAISAQREYNEQFF,TGTGCCATCAGTGCACAGCGGGAGTACAATGAGCAGTTCTTC
TRBJ2-5,-,TRBV4-1,-,13,CASSRAIQETQYF,TGCGCCAGCAGCCGGGCAATACAAGAGACCCAGTACTTC
TRBJ1-3,once,TRBV18,TRBD1,14,CASSQGTGGNTIYF,TGTGCCAGCTCGCAAGGGACAGGTGGAAACACCATATATTTT
TRBJ2-1,-,TRBV7-6,-,14,CASSPLGYDNEQFF,TGTGCCAGCAGCCCTCTCGGGTACGACAATGAGCAGTTCTTC
TRBJ2-1,once,TRBV27,-,16,CASSLVGPSEYNEQFF,TGTGCCAGCAGTTTAGTAGGCCCTAGCGAGTACAATGAGCAGTTCTTC
TRBJ2-4,-,TRBV7-9,-,17,CASSLNPVYGAKNIQYF,TGTGCCAGCAGCTTAAATCCGGTATACGGGGCCAAAAACATTCAGTACTTC
TRBJ2-7,once,TRBV10-3,TRBD2,13,CAISVTSFSEQYF,TGTGCCATCAGTGTGACTAGCTTCTCCGAGCAGTACTTC
TRBJ2-1,-,TRBV5-6,-,15,CASSPDYSSYNEQFF,TGTGCCAGCAGTCCCGACTACAGCTCCTACAATGAGCAGTTCTTC
TRBJ1-2,-,TRBV28,TRBD1,14,CASSLTGGSYGYTF,TGTGCCAGCAGTTTGACAGGGGGGAGCTATGGCTACACCTTC
TRBJ2-2,-,TRBV5-1,TRBD1,14,CASSGTGVTGELFF,TGCGCCAGCAGTGGGACAGGGGTCACCGGGGAGCTGTTTTTT
TRBJ1-2,once,TRBV5-4,-,14,CASSSGLRNYGYTF,TGTGCCAGCAGCTCAGGCCTCCGGAACTATGGCTACACCTTC
TRBJ1-5,-,TRBV20-1,-,11,CSASFNQPQHF,TGCAGTGCTAGCTTTAATCAGCCCCAGCATTTT
TRBJ1-1,-,TRBV30,-,13,CAWRARGNTEAFF,TGTGCCTGGAGGGCCAGGGGGAACACTGAAGCTTTCTTT
TRBJ2-1,once,TRBV11-2,TRBD2,16,CASRGGGRSSYNEQFF,TGTGCCAGCAGGGGGGGCGGGAGGAGCTCCTACAATGAGCAGTTCTTC
TRBJ2-4,-,TRBV5-1,-,13,CASSLSTSRDQYF,TGCGCCAGCAGCTTGTCTACTTCCCGGGATCAGTACTTC
TRBJ2-1,-,TRBV6-5,TRBD2,14,CASSYGLAGVEQFF,TGTGCCAGCAGTTACGGACTAGCGGGAGTTGAGCAGTTCTTC
TRBJ2-7,-,TRBV28,TRBD2,15,CASSSLAGMIYEQYF,TGTGCCAGCAGTTCACTAGCGGGTATGATCTACGAGCAGTACTTC
TRBJ1-4,-,TRBV29-1,-,12,CSVGRLGEKLFF,TGCAGCGTTGGTCGGCTCGGGGAAAAACTGTTTTTT
TRBJ1-5,-,TRBV19,-,13,CASSMGRDQPQHF,TGTGCCAGTAGTATGGGGAGAGACCAGCCCCAGCATTTT
TRBJ2-1,-,TRBV14,TRBD2,18,CASSLWTSGDYSYNEQFF,TGTGCCAGCAGCTTATGGACTAGCGGAGATTATTCCTACAATGAGCAGTTCTTC
TRBJ2-3,-,TRBV7-9,TRBD2,17,CASSSGLAGTPTDTQYF,TGTGCCAGCAGCTCGGGACTAGCGGGAACCCCAACAGATACGCAGTATTTT
TRBJ2-2,-,TRBV19,-,12,CASSTLTGELFF,TGTGCCAGTAGTACCCTCACCGGGGAGCTGTTTTTT
TRBJ1-5,-,TRBV10-3,-,15,CAISGTGRSNQPQHF,TGTGCCATCAGTGGAACAGGGCGTAGCAATCAGCCCCAGCATTTT
TRBJ2-1,-,TRBV11-3,TRBD2,16,CASSTDTSGDSNEQFF,TGTGCCAGCAGCACGGATACTAGCGGGGATTCCAATGAGCAGTTCTTC
TRBJ2-7,few,TRBV2,-,13,CASSFEGQYEQYF,TGTGCCAGCAGTTTCGAAGGACAGTACGAGCAGTACTTC
TRBJ1-1,-,TRBV5-1,-,16,CASSLGLGLEDTEAFF,TGCGCCAGCAGCTTGGGACTCGGCCTGGAAGACACTGAAGCTTTCTTT
TRBJ1-2,few,TRBV7-6,-,15,CASSLDQGPAGGYTF,TGTGCCAGCAGCTTAGACCAGGGACCAGCGGGCGGCTACACCTTC
TRBJ1-4,-,TRBV7-2,-,15,CASSSRGATNEKLFF,TGTGCCAGCAGCTCAAGAGGTGCAACTAATGAAAAACTGTTTTTT
TRBJ2-2,once,TRBV11-2,-,16,CASSPMRVSITGELFF,TGTGCCAGCAGCCCGATGAGGGTTTCGATCACCGGGGAGCTGTTTTTT
TRBJ1-1,-,TRBV6-1,-,13,CASSGPVNTEAFF,TGTGCCAGCAGTGGGCCAGTGAACACTGAAGCTTTCTTT
TRBJ1-2,-,TRBV29-1,-,14,CSVEDEGKHYGYTF,TGCAGCGTTGAAGATGAGGGAAAGCACTATGGCTACACCTTC
TRBJ1-1,few,TRBV2,TRBD1,14,CASSGDRVSTEAFF,TGTGCCAGCAGTGGGGACAGGGTAAGCACTGAAGCTTTCTTT
TRBJ1-1,-,TRBV6-5,-,13,CASSSDGKTEAFF,TGTGCCAGCAGTTCCGACGGGAAGACTGAAGCTTTCTTT
TRBJ2-2,once,TRBV13,TRBD1,16,CASSSTVLTGAGELFF,TGTGCCAGCAGCTCAACCGTCCTGACAGGGGCCGGGGAGCTGTTTTTT
TRBJ1-1,-,TRBV10-3,TRBD1,13,CAISQDRGNEAFF,TGTGCCATCAGCCAGGACAGGGGTAATGAAGCTTTCTTT
TRBJ2-2,-,TRBV9,TRBD1,15,CASSVMGQGTGELFF,TGTGCCAGCAGCGTCATGGGACAGGGAACCGGGGAGCTGTTTTTT
TRBJ1-1,-,TRBV5-4,TRBD1,15,CASSSTGTGNTEAFF,TGTGCCAGCAGCTCAACCGGGACAGGGAACACTGAAGCTTTCTTT
TRBJ2-7,-,TRBV2,-,14,CASSESRGLYEQYF,TGTGCCAGCAGTGAATCCAGGGGCCTCTACGAGCAGTACTTC
TRBJ2-7,-,TRBV6-5,-,15,CASSQISTGSYEQYF,TGTGCCAGCAGTCAGATATCCACAGGGTCCTACGAGCAGTACTTC
TRBJ1-2,-,TRBV5-1,TRBD1,14,CASSQQGTDYGYTF,TGCGCCAGCAGCCAACAGGGGACCGACTATGGCTACACCTTC
TRBJ2-7,-,TRBV10-3,TRBD2,14,CAISGEREPYEQYF,TGTGCCATCAGTGGGGAGCGGGAGCCATACGAGCAGTACTTC
TRBJ2-1,-,TRBV10-3,TRBD2,15,CAISGQAGGNNEQFF,TGTGCCATCAGTGGACAAGCGGGGGGGAACAATGAGCAGTTCTTC
TRBJ1-1,once,TRBV2,-,13,CASRFQGFGEAFF,TGTGCCAGCAGATTCCAGGGATTTGGTGAAGCTTTCTTT